This T cell receptor beta chain was identified in a study of blood T cell repertoires in COVID-19. The table came from immunoSEQ multiplex PCR; TCRdb's copy has only in-frame clones and leaves some out. Of 110,000 to 150,000 clones in the sample, roughly 90% are singletons; the top ten hold roughly 4%. Living in about two dozen US areas, the participants were between roughly 18 and 90 years of age. Per germline, CDR1 SGHTA and CDR2 FQGTGA. V lost 4 bases and J 5 bases, leaving 11 bases between the germline ends. This CDR3 comprises 13 residues. The source material was PBMCs or T cells enriched from blood (not recorded which). The TCR comes from a man in his fifties who had recovered from COVID-19. This chain uses TRBV7-3 with TRBJ1-1; D may be TRBD1 (6 bases). The CDR3 region is CASSSDSTTEAFF. The DNA of the CDR3 is TGTGCCAGCAGCTCGGACAGTACTACTGAAGCTTTCTTT.